This T cell receptor beta chain was found in a study of shared clonotypes between healthy human individuals. Overall study results and limits: Researchers sampled only blood; tissue repertoires likely differ.

Roughly 30,000 T cell genomes, or approximately 0.3 ug DNA, went into unsorted PBMC replicate PCRs. Data came from immunoSEQ multiplex PCR; TCRdb stores just in-frame clones and leaves some out. Of under 600,000 clones listed, 60% to 80% are singletons. This clone was picked up a small number of times. What it recognizes is unknown. This clonotype was obtained from a middle-aged woman in good health. Some clones in this sample may be carry-over from other donors' samples. The sequencing input was PBMCs.

The CDR3 protein is CASSTQGADTQYF. CDR3 in DNA: TGTGCCAGTAGTACCCAGGGGGCAGATACGCAGTATTTT. This chain connects TRBV19 to TRBJ2-3; 7 positions match TRBD1. The length of the CDR3 is 13 residues. Per germline, CDR1 LNHDA and CDR2 SQIVND (reference sequence). J gave up 4 bases and V 4 bases, and 2 bases lay outside the gene matches. Together with reference TRBV19 and TRBJ2-3, the CDR3 gives the full variable domain: DGGITQSPKYLFRKEGQNVTLSCEQNLNHDAMYWYRQDPGQGLRLIYYSQIVNDFQKGDIAEGYSVSREKKESFPLTVTSAQKNPTAFYLCASSTQGADTQYFGPGTRLTVL.